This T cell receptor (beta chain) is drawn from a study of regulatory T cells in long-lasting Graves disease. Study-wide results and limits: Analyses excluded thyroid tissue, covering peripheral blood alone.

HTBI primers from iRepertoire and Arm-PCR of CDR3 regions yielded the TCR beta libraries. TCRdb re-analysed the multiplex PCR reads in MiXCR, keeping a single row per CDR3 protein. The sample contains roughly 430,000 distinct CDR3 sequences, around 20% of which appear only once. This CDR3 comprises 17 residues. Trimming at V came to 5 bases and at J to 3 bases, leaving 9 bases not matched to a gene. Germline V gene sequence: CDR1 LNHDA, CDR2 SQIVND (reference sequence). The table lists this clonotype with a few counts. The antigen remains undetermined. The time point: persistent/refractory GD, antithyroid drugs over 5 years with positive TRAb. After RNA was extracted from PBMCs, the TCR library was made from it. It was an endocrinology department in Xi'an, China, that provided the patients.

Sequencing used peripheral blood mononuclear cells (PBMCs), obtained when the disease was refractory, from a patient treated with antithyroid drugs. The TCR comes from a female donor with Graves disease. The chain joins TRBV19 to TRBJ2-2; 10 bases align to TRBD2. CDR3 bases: TGTGCCAGTAGTCCTGGGCCTAGCGGGGGTTACACCGGGGAGCTGTTTTTT. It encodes CASSPGPSGGYTGELFF.